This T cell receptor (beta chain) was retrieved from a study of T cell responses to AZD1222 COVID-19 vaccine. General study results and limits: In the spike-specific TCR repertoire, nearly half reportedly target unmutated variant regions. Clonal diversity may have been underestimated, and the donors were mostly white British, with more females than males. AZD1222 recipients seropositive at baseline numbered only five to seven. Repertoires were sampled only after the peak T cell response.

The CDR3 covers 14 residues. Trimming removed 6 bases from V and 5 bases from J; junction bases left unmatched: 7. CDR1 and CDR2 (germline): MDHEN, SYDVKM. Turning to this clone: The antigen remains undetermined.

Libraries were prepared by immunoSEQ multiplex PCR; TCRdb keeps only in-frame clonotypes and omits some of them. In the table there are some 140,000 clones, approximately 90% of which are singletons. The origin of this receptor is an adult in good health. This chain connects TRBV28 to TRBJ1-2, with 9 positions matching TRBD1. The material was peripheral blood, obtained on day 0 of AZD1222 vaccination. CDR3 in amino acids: CASRTGQGSYGYTF. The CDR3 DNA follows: TGTGCCAGCAGAACGGGACAGGGTTCTTATGGCTACACCTTC.